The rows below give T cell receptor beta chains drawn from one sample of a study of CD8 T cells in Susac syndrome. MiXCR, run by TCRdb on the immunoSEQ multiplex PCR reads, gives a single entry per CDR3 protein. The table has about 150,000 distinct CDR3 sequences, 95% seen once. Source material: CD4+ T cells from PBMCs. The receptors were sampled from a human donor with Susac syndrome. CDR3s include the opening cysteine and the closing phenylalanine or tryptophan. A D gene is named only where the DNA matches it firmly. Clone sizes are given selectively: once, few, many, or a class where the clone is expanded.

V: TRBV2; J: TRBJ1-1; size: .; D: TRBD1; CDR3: CASSGFRDRVMDTEAFF; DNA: TGTGCCAGCAGTGGTTTTCGGGACAGGGTGATGGACACTGAAGCTTTCTTT
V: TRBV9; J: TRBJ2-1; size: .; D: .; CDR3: CASSATTRHEQFF; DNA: TGTGCCAGCAGCGCGACAACACGGCATGAGCAGTTCTTC
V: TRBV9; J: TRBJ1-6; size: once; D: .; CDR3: CASSVGVDYNSPLHF; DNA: TGTGCCAGCAGCGTAGGGGTGGACTATAATTCACCCCTCCACTTT
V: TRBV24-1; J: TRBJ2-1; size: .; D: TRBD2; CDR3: CATSPGTSGYNEQFF; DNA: TGTGCCACCAGCCCCGGGACTAGCGGCTACAATGAGCAGTTCTTC
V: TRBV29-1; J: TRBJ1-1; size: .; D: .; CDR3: CSVEDRPDRNTEAFF; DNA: TGCAGCGTTGAAGATCGGCCCGATAGGAACACTGAAGCTTTCTTT
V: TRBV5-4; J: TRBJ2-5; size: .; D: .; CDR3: CASSLGLEEETQYF; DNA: TGTGCCAGCAGCTTGGGACTAGAGGAAGAGACCCAGTACTTC
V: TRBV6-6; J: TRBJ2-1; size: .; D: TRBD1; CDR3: CASSFPRGRDNEQFF; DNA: TGTGCCAGCAGTTTCCCCAGGGGGCGCGACAATGAGCAGTTCTTC
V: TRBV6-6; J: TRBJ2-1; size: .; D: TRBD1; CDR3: CASIQRDRAGDEQFF; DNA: TGTGCCAGCATCCAACGGGACAGGGCCGGTGATGAGCAGTTCTTC
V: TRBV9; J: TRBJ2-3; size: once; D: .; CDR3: CASSVGERSDTQYF; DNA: TGTGCCAGCAGCGTAGGAGAGAGGTCAGATACGCAGTATTTT
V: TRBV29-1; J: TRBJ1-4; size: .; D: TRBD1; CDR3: CSGRQGAGNEKLFF; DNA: TGCAGCGGCCGACAGGGAGCGGGGAATGAAAAACTGTTTTTT
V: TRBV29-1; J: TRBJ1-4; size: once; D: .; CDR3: CSVEGGAHGEKLFF; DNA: TGCAGCGTTGAAGGAGGTGCTCACGGTGAAAAACTGTTTTTT
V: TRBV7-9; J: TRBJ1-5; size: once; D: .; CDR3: CASSLDGPNQPQHF; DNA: TGTGCCAGCAGCTTGGACGGTCCCAATCAGCCCCAGCATTTT
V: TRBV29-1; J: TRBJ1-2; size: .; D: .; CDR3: CSAVEDYGYTF; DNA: TGCAGCGCAGTCGAGGACTATGGCTACACCTTC
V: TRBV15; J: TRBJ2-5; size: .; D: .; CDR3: CATSAVAGPGTQYF; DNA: TGTGCCACCAGCGCTGTGGCGGGGCCAGGGACCCAGTACTTC